This is a list of T cell receptor beta chains from one sample in a study of blood T cell repertoires in COVID-19. TCRdb keeps only in-frame clones here, not all; method: immunoSEQ multiplex PCR. The sample yields 300,000 to 400,000 clones, 87% seen once. The source material was peripheral blood. The receptors shown here come from a man aged 30 to 39 with COVID-19, enrolled during active disease. Each CDR3 is given with its conserved first and last residue. A D gene is named only where the DNA matches it firmly. Part of the rows lack a size; the others show once, few, many or a class for expanded clones.

NA	TRBV4-1	TRBD2	TRBJ2-3	CASSRPEREGHPNTDTQYF	TGCGCCAGCAGCCGCCCCGAGCGGGAGGGCCATCCGAACACAGATACGCAGTATTTT
NA	TRBV27	NA	TRBJ1-2	CASSMQENYGYTF	TGTGCCAGCAGTATGCAGGAAAACTATGGCTACACCTTC
NA	TRBV12-3/TRBV12-4	TRBD1	TRBJ1-4	CASRGTGVAKLFF	TGTGCCAGCAGAGGGACAGGGGTCGCAAAACTGTTTTTT
once	TRBV7-2	TRBD1	TRBJ1-1	CASSSRTGGTEAFF	TGTGCCAGCAGCTCCCGGACAGGGGGCACTGAAGCTTTCTTT
NA	TRBV7-3	NA	TRBJ1-2	CASSLLAGSSYGYTF	TGTGCCAGCAGCTTATTGGCGGGGAGCTCCTATGGCTACACCTTC
NA	TRBV4-3	NA	TRBJ1-1	CASSQDTGHGTEAFF	TGCGCCAGCAGCCAAGATACAGGGCATGGCACTGAAGCTTTCTTT
NA	TRBV6-5	NA	TRBJ2-7	CASSYSLAGGTNEQYF	TGTGCCAGCAGTTATAGCCTAGCCGGCGGGACGAACGAGCAGTACTTC
once	TRBV3-1/TRBV3-2	TRBD1	TRBJ1-6	CASSPRKGARGNSPLHF	TGTGCCAGCAGCCCTCGGAAGGGGGCGCGGGGTAATTCACCCCTCCACTTT
NA	TRBV5-8	NA	TRBJ1-1	CASSLGGVGTEAFF	TGTGCCAGCAGCTTGGGAGGTGTTGGAACTGAAGCTTTCTTT
NA	TRBV6-6	TRBD1	TRBJ1-1	CASSPDRAKYRNTEAFF	TGTGCCAGCAGTCCGGACAGGGCTAAGTATCGGAACACTGAAGCTTTCTTT
NA	TRBV7-3	TRBD2	TRBJ2-7	CASSRAGGLSYEQYF	TGTGCCAGCAGCAGGGCGGGGGGCCTGTCCTACGAGCAGTACTTC
NA	TRBV24-1	TRBD2	TRBJ2-2	CATSALGGPGELFF	TGTGCCACCAGTGCCTTGGGAGGGCCCGGGGAGCTGTTTTTT
NA	TRBV2	TRBD1	TRBJ2-6	CASSPRDRGREANVLTF	TGTGCCAGCAGTCCCCGGGACAGGGGGCGCGAGGCCAACGTCCTGACTTTC
NA	TRBV11-2	NA	TRBJ2-7	CASSLDRGPYEQYF	TGTGCCAGCAGCTTAGACAGGGGACCCTACGAGCAGTACTTC
NA	TRBV6-2/TRBV6-3	TRBD1	TRBJ1-2	CASSLLGQGVDYGYTF	TGTGCCAGCAGTCTTCTGGGGCAGGGGGTTGACTATGGCTACACCTTC
NA	TRBV29-1	NA	TRBJ1-2	CSVEEHRVPYGYTF	TGCAGCGTTGAAGAACACAGGGTCCCCTATGGCTACACCTTC
NA	TRBV7-2	TRBD2	TRBJ2-3	CASSLALTSGSTDTQYF	TGTGCCAGCAGCTTAGCGCTTACTAGCGGGAGCACAGATACGCAGTATTTT
NA	TRBV15	NA	TRBJ2-6	CATSRDWSGVSGANVLTF	TGTGCCACCAGCAGAGATTGGTCAGGGGTGTCGGGGGCCAACGTCCTGACTTTC
NA	TRBV15	NA	TRBJ1-2	CATSAGQRYGYTF	TGTGCCACCAGCGCCGGACAGAGGTATGGCTACACCTTC
NA	TRBV5-1	NA	TRBJ1-3	CASSLAGRANTIYF	TGCGCCAGCAGCTTGGCGGGCAGGGCTAACACCATATATTTT
NA	TRBV6-5	NA	TRBJ1-1	CASTTGSRAFF	TGTGCCAGCACCACAGGCTCTAGGGCTTTCTTT
NA	TRBV25-1	TRBD2	TRBJ2-3	CASSEISGASTDTQYF	TGTGCCAGCAGTGAAATAAGCGGGGCTAGCACAGATACGCAGTATTTT
NA	TRBV18	TRBD1	TRBJ1-1	CASSPKGAGTEAFF	TGTGCCAGCTCACCAAAGGGGGCTGGCACTGAAGCTTTCTTT
NA	TRBV14	NA	TRBJ2-7	CASSQDLYEQYF	TGTGCCAGCAGCCAAGATCTCTACGAGCAGTACTTC
NA	TRBV4-2	NA	TRBJ2-1	CASSLEVLAYNEQFF	TGTGCCAGCAGCCTCGAGGTTCTAGCGTACAATGAGCAGTTCTTC
NA	TRBV6-2/TRBV6-3	NA	TRBJ1-4	CASSYGTSTTNEKLFF	TGTGCCAGCAGTTACGGGACATCCACTACGAATGAAAAACTGTTTTTT
NA	TRBV10-3	TRBD2	TRBJ2-1	CAISEGLAGANYNEQFF	TGTGCCATCAGTGAGGGACTAGCGGGGGCGAACTACAATGAGCAGTTCTTC
NA	TRBV28	TRBD1	TRBJ1-2	CASSISGQGANYGYTF	TGTGCCAGCAGTATTTCTGGACAGGGGGCTAACTATGGCTACACCTTC
NA	TRBV7-6	NA	TRBJ1-2	CASSLVPALVLSPGLYYGYTF	TGTGCCAGCAGCTTAGTCCCCGCATTAGTTTTGTCCCCAGGGCTCTACTATGGCTACACCTTC
NA	TRBV18	NA	TRBJ2-1	CASSPIRVSGQFF	TGTGCCAGCTCACCTATCAGGGTATCAGGGCAGTTCTTC
NA	TRBV6-1	NA	TRBJ2-7	CASSESISGVRLYEQYF	TGTGCCAGCAGTGAATCTATAAGTGGTGTCAGGTTGTACGAGCAGTACTTC
NA	TRBV28	NA	TRBJ1-1	CASSILLGDISEAFF	TGTGCCAGCAGTATCCTTCTGGGGGACATTTCTGAAGCTTTCTTT
NA	TRBV7-8	NA	TRBJ1-1	CASSPRGGNTEAFF	TGTGCCAGCAGTCCCCGCGGGGGAAACACTGAAGCTTTCTTT
NA	TRBV28	TRBD2	TRBJ2-7	CASSLHGSGSGEQYF	TGTGCCAGCAGTCTCCACGGTAGCGGGAGCGGCGAGCAGTACTTC
NA	TRBV19	NA	TRBJ1-6	CASSIAQGTANSYNSPLHF	TGTGCCAGTAGTATTGCTCAGGGGACGGCGAACTCCTATAATTCACCCCTCCACTTT
once	TRBV4-1	TRBD2	TRBJ2-3	CASSQVLAGVTDTQYF	TGCGCCAGCAGCCAAGTGCTAGCGGGTGTCACAGATACGCAGTATTTT
NA	TRBV9	TRBD1	TRBJ2-3	CASSPGQGGSDTQYF	TGTGCCAGCAGCCCAGGACAGGGGGGTTCAGATACGCAGTATTTT
once	TRBV30	NA	TRBJ1-2	CAWSVKADRVYGYTF	TGTGCCTGGAGTGTTAAAGCCGACCGGGTATATGGCTACACCTTC
NA	TRBV5-1	TRBD1	TRBJ2-7	CASSSGQGLSYEQYF	TGCGCCAGCAGCTCCGGACAGGGCCTATCCTACGAGCAGTACTTC
NA	TRBV5-1	NA	TRBJ2-3	CASSSQFHTDTQYF	TGCGCCAGCAGCTCCCAGTTCCACACAGATACGCAGTATTTT
NA	TRBV20-1	NA	TRBJ2-3	CSATTRDTQYF	TGCAGTGCTACGACACGAGATACGCAGTATTTT
NA	TRBV14	NA	TRBJ2-2	CASSASGEPGELFF	TGTGCCAGCAGCGCGTCAGGGGAACCCGGGGAGCTGTTTTTT
NA	TRBV28	TRBD1	TRBJ2-2	CASLPGGRTGELFF	TGTGCCAGCCTACCAGGGGGACGAACCGGGGAGCTGTTTTTT
NA	TRBV24-1	TRBD1	TRBJ2-1	CATSDTFGQGKSFF	TGTGCCACCAGTGATACCTTCGGACAGGGAAAGTCGTTCTTC
few	TRBV7-2	NA	TRBJ2-2	CASSFSNTGELFF	TGTGCCAGCAGCTTTAGTAACACCGGGGAGCTGTTTTTT